This T cell receptor (beta chain) was sequenced during a study of neurological immune-mediated disorders. In this sample, this clonotype turned up many times. Every sequencing run gave over 190 million TCR-beta sequences, taken from 15-18 subjects. TCRdb reprocessed the 5' RACE reads with MiXCR, giving one entry per CDR3 protein. The data contain roughly 70,000 distinct CDR3 sequences, 4% to 6% of them singletons. The CDR3 loop spans 15 amino acids. CDR1 and CDR2 (germline): ENHRY, SYGVKD. The V end was cut by 6 bases, the J end by 0 bases, with 11 bases between. Sample: PBMCs. This TCR came from a woman aged 25-40 years with multiple sclerosis. The V gene is TRBV10-3, the J gene TRBJ2-2, with a weak D call TRBD1 (7 bases). CDR3 coding DNA: TGTGCCATCAGGGGCGGGACAGCGAACACCGGGGAGCTGTTTTTT. Translated: CAIRGGTANTGELFF.